This TCR beta chain came from a study of radiation and T cells in renal cell carcinoma. The method was immunoSEQ multiplex PCR; TCRdb's version includes in-frame clones alone and lacks a portion of them. The profile shows around 78,000 clones, 80% to 90% of them singletons. Described time point: blood 4 weeks post-SBRT, at nephrectomy. This sample's treatment: 15 Gy SBRT to primary tumor, nephrectomy 4 weeks later. Nephrectomy followed 15 Gy stereotactic body radiation by 4 weeks. This renal cell carcinoma was of the clear cell type. This clone was observed a single time. Antigen specificity is unknown. Study-level points and caveats: Top tumor clonotypes rose in blood 2 weeks post-radiation, then contracted. Baseline intratumoral clonotype presence is unknown without pretreatment biopsies.

The sample was blood, taken from a patient whose treatment included radiotherapy and nephrectomy. The receptor's source is a woman in her sixties or seventies with renal cell carcinoma.

The CDR3 DNA is TGTGCCAGCAGCTCCGGGACTGCCCGCAATCAGCCCCAGCATTTT. Amino acid sequence: CASSSGTARNQPQHF. The gene calls are TRBV6-1 and TRBJ1-5, with D possibly matching TRBD1 (5 bases). This CDR3 comprises 15 residues. Trimming removed 6 bases at V and 2 bases at J, with 14 bases between. Germline V gene data show CDR1 as MNHNS and CDR2 as SASEGT.